The clone carrying this T cell receptor (beta chain) was detected many times. Its antigen is unknown. TCRdb used MiXCR to reprocess the RACE reads, holding one entry per CDR3 protein. The sample has roughly 380,000 distinct CDR3 sequences; roughly 5.3% are singletons. Sample time point: pre-sensitization, week 0. Regarding treatment: therapeutic diphenylcyclopropenone sensitization with weekly scalp DPC. The CDR3 sequence is 17 residues long. The V segment lost 1 base and the J segment 1 base; nucleotides outside the gene matches: 6. CDR1 and CDR2 from the germline V gene are DFQATT and SNEGSKA (reference sequence). The sample belongs to a study of human T cells and chemical hapten exposure. General study results and limits: High-frequency TCRs, those above 1 in 1000, stayed the same after DPC sensitization.

This TCR was sampled from a woman between 50 and 59 years old with alopecia areata. Some clones in this sample may be carry-over from other donors' samples. The V call is TRBV20-1, the J call TRBJ2-3; TRBD2 agrees at 12 bases. The material was whole blood, obtained in connection with sensitization to the hapten diphenylcyclopropenone (DPC). CDR3 nucleotides: TGCAGTGCTAGAGCTAGCGGGAGGGCCGGAGGCACAGATACGCAGTATTTT. This codes for CSARASGRAGGTDTQYF.